Sequencing of this T cell receptor (beta chain) was carried out in a study of OX40 agonist ivuxolimab in advanced cancers. Study at large: Hepatocellular carcinoma, melanoma, renal cell or head and neck cancer was diagnosed in the dose-escalation patients.

Study-level results: Low normalized T-cell clonal expansion was additionally recorded for some nonresponders.

Profiling relied on immunoSEQ multiplex PCR, and the TCRdb table lists in-frame clones only, not all of them. The sample records 65,000 to 80,000 clones, about 90% being singletons. To note about this clone: Antigen unknown.

Peripheral blood came from all dose cohorts at three timepoints. This TCR came from an adult with an advanced solid tumor such as melanoma, head and neck, liver or kidney cancer. The specimen was CD4+ or CD8+ T cells sorted from blood, collected in a trial of the OX40 agonist ivuxolimab.

CDR3 bases: TGTGCCAGCAGCTTAAAAGTCGGGGTTCGCACAGATACGCAGTATTTT. It encodes CASSLKVGVRTDTQYF. The chain uses TRBV13 and TRBJ2-3; a possible D gene is TRBD2 (5 bases). This CDR3 has 16 amino acids. V lost 2 bases and J lost 1, with 13 bases in between. Germline CDR1 is PRHDT and CDR2 is FYEKMQ (reference sequence). The variable domain in full, with the rest retrieved from reference TRBV13 and TRBJ2-3, is AAGVIQSPRHLIKEKRETATLKCYPIPRHDTVYWYQQGPGQDPQFLISFYEKMQSDKGSIPDRFSAQQFSDYHSELNMSSLELGDSALYFCASSLKVGVRTDTQYFGPGTRLTVL.